These T cell receptor beta chains were read from a single sample in a study of T-cell memory formation after mild COVID-19. TCRdb re-derived calls from the 5' RACE reads in MiXCR, one entry per CDR3 protein. Here the sample spans 80,000 to 95,000 distinct CDR3 sequences, more than 20% being singletons. Material: PBMCs or a T cell subset sorted from them (not recorded which). The receptors shown here come from a man between 18 and 35 years old who had mild COVID-19 (a few samples of this study predate the infection). Cell type and time point are not known. The CDR3 runs from the conserved cysteine through the conserved F or W. A D gene is named only where the DNA matches it firmly. A row's size may be missing; if present it is once, few, many or a size class.

v_call: TRBV7-9
j_call: TRBJ2-1
clone_size: .
d_call: .
cdr3_nt: TGTGCCAGCAGCTTAGGAGGGTGGAGAGAGCAGTTCTTC
cdr3_aa: CASSLGGWREQFF

v_call: TRBV6-5
j_call: TRBJ2-3
clone_size: .
d_call: .
cdr3_nt: TGTGCCAGCAGTTACTCGAAACTAGGCACAGATACGCAGTATTTT
cdr3_aa: CASSYSKLGTDTQYF

v_call: TRBV7-9
j_call: TRBJ1-1
clone_size: .
d_call: .
cdr3_nt: TGTGCCAGCAGCCCCCCCGGGGGCGGCACTGAAGCTTTCTTT
cdr3_aa: CASSPPGGGTEAFF

v_call: TRBV7-9
j_call: TRBJ1-4
clone_size: .
d_call: TRBD1
cdr3_nt: TGTGCCAGCAGCACCCCGAGGGACAGGGACGAAAAACTGTTTTTT
cdr3_aa: CASSTPRDRDEKLFF

v_call: TRBV7-9
j_call: TRBJ2-2
clone_size: few
d_call: .
cdr3_nt: TGTGCCAGCAGCTTTACTTCCGGGGAGCTGTTTTTT
cdr3_aa: CASSFTSGELFF

v_call: TRBV6-4
j_call: TRBJ2-1
clone_size: medium-sized
d_call: TRBD2
cdr3_nt: TGTGCCAGCAGTGAAACTAGCGGGGGGGCACATGAGCAGTTCTTC
cdr3_aa: CASSETSGGAHEQFF

v_call: TRBV19
j_call: TRBJ2-7
clone_size: .
d_call: .
cdr3_nt: TGTGCCAGTAGTATACCGGGAGCCGGTTCGGATTACGAGCAGTACTTC
cdr3_aa: CASSIPGAGSDYEQYF

v_call: TRBV29-1
j_call: TRBJ1-1
clone_size: .
d_call: .
cdr3_nt: TGCAGCGTTGAACCCTTAGGAGTGGGAACTGAAGCTTTCTTT
cdr3_aa: CSVEPLGVGTEAFF

v_call: TRBV28
j_call: TRBJ1-2
clone_size: .
d_call: .
cdr3_nt: TGTGCCAGCAGTTTGGAAGGCGGGGGCTATGGCTACACCTTC
cdr3_aa: CASSLEGGGYGYTF

v_call: TRBV7-9
j_call: TRBJ2-3
clone_size: .
d_call: TRBD1
cdr3_nt: TGTGCCAGCAGCTCACCCGGACAGGGGCGAGATACGCAGTATTTT
cdr3_aa: CASSSPGQGRDTQYF

v_call: TRBV7-2
j_call: TRBJ2-1
clone_size: .
d_call: TRBD2
cdr3_nt: TGTGCCAGCAGCTTCCAGGGACTAGGGGCCTACAATGAGCAGTTCTTC
cdr3_aa: CASSFQGLGAYNEQFF

v_call: TRBV27
j_call: TRBJ2-6
clone_size: few
d_call: .
cdr3_nt: TGTGCCAGCAGCCTGGTCTATCCCTCTGGGGCCAACGTCCTGACTTTC
cdr3_aa: CASSLVYPSGANVLTF

v_call: TRBV11-2
j_call: TRBJ2-2
clone_size: .
d_call: .
cdr3_nt: TGTGCCAGCAGCTTAGATTGGGGGCACACCGGGGAGCTGTTTTTT
cdr3_aa: CASSLDWGHTGELFF

v_call: TRBV29-1
j_call: TRBJ1-2
clone_size: few
d_call: .
cdr3_nt: TGCAGCGCATCACCCCTGACAGGCCTTAACTATGGCTACACCTTC
cdr3_aa: CSASPLTGLNYGYTF

v_call: TRBV28
j_call: TRBJ2-5
clone_size: few
d_call: .
cdr3_nt: TGTGCCAGCAGTTTACGGGGCGCGGAGACCCAGTACTTC
cdr3_aa: CASSLRGAETQYF

v_call: TRBV4-3
j_call: TRBJ1-4
clone_size: .
d_call: .
cdr3_nt: TGCGCCAGCAGCCAAGATCGTGTGGTGACTAATGAAAAACTGTTTTTT
cdr3_aa: CASSQDRVVTNEKLFF

v_call: TRBV4-1
j_call: TRBJ2-3
clone_size: few
d_call: TRBD1
cdr3_nt: TGCGCCAGCAGCCACCTTGACAGGGGGTATTTAGATACGCAGTATTTT
cdr3_aa: CASSHLDRGYLDTQYF

v_call: TRBV12-3/TRBV12-4
j_call: TRBJ2-7
clone_size: few
d_call: .
cdr3_nt: TGTGCCAGCAGTCCCCCGACCGGTGCCCACGAGCAGTACTTC
cdr3_aa: CASSPPTGAHEQYF

v_call: TRBV20-1
j_call: TRBJ1-2
clone_size: few
d_call: .
cdr3_nt: TGCAGTGCTAGCCTACAGGGTATTGGCTACACCTTC
cdr3_aa: CSASLQGIGYTF

v_call: TRBV6-2/TRBV6-3
j_call: TRBJ2-1
clone_size: .
d_call: TRBD2
cdr3_nt: TGTGCCAGCAGTTTAGCTAGCGGGGCTTTCCTGGTCTTC
cdr3_aa: CASSLASGAFLVF

v_call: TRBV12-3/TRBV12-4
j_call: TRBJ1-1
clone_size: .
d_call: TRBD1
cdr3_nt: TGTGCCAGCAGTTACAGGGGGCTCGGGACCACTGAAGCTTTCTTT
cdr3_aa: CASSYRGLGTTEAFF

v_call: TRBV6-2/TRBV6-3
j_call: TRBJ1-2
clone_size: .
d_call: .
cdr3_nt: TGTGCCAGCAGTTCCCCTCGGACAGATTCTAACTATGGCTACACCTTC
cdr3_aa: CASSSPRTDSNYGYTF

v_call: TRBV20-1
j_call: TRBJ1-5
clone_size: .
d_call: .
cdr3_nt: TGCAGTGCTAGATTAGGGAACGGCAATCAGCCCCAGCATTTT
cdr3_aa: CSARLGNGNQPQHF

v_call: TRBV6-5
j_call: TRBJ1-1
clone_size: .
d_call: .
cdr3_nt: TGTGCCAGCAGTTACGGCTCGAACACTGAAGCTTTCTTT
cdr3_aa: CASSYGSNTEAFF

v_call: TRBV9
j_call: TRBJ1-1
clone_size: .
d_call: .
cdr3_nt: TGTGCCAGCAGCTCGGGGCTAGGGGCGAACACTGAAGCTTTCTTT
cdr3_aa: CASSSGLGANTEAFF

v_call: TRBV7-6
j_call: TRBJ2-3
clone_size: few
d_call: TRBD2
cdr3_nt: TGTGCAAGCAGCCCGACGACTAGCGGGGTCGCCACAGATACGCAGTATTTT
cdr3_aa: CASSPTTSGVATDTQYF

v_call: TRBV5-1
j_call: TRBJ2-2
clone_size: .
d_call: .
cdr3_nt: TGCGCCAGCAGCTTGGTGTCAGGACTATACACCGGGGAGCTGTTTTTT
cdr3_aa: CASSLVSGLYTGELFF

v_call: TRBV20-1
j_call: TRBJ1-5
clone_size: few
d_call: .
cdr3_nt: TGCAGTGCTAGGGTTAGGGGACTCGTCGGATGGCCCCAGCATTTT
cdr3_aa: CSARVRGLVGWPQHF

v_call: TRBV7-8
j_call: TRBJ2-5
clone_size: many
d_call: .
cdr3_nt: TGTGCCAGCAGCTTAGCGGAGACCCAGTACTTC
cdr3_aa: CASSLAETQYF

v_call: TRBV6-5
j_call: TRBJ2-3
clone_size: .
d_call: TRBD2
cdr3_nt: TGTGCCAGCAGTTACTCTAGCGGGGGGGCTCCAGATACGCAGTATTTT
cdr3_aa: CASSYSSGGAPDTQYF

v_call: TRBV5-1
j_call: TRBJ2-1
clone_size: .
d_call: .
cdr3_nt: TGCGCCAGCAGCCTCGGGGACTACAATGAGCAGTTCTTC
cdr3_aa: CASSLGDYNEQFF

v_call: TRBV7-9
j_call: TRBJ1-1
clone_size: .
d_call: .
cdr3_nt: TGTGCCAGCAGCTCCAGGGGCACTGAAGCTTTCTTT
cdr3_aa: CASSSRGTEAFF

v_call: TRBV27
j_call: TRBJ2-7
clone_size: few
d_call: TRBD1
cdr3_nt: TGTGCCACCGGGACAGGGTCCTACGAGCAGTACTTC
cdr3_aa: CATGTGSYEQYF

v_call: TRBV4-1
j_call: TRBJ2-2
clone_size: few
d_call: .
cdr3_nt: TGCGCCAGCAGCCAAGATTTCACCGGGGAGCTGTTTTTT
cdr3_aa: CASSQDFTGELFF

v_call: TRBV5-4
j_call: TRBJ1-1
clone_size: few
d_call: .
cdr3_nt: TGTGCCAGCAGCCCACTCGGGACTGAAGCTTTCTTT
cdr3_aa: CASSPLGTEAFF

v_call: TRBV20-1
j_call: TRBJ2-3
clone_size: .
d_call: .
cdr3_nt: TGCAGTGCTGGGGTAATTCATAGGGATACGCAGTATTTT
cdr3_aa: CSAGVIHRDTQYF

v_call: TRBV20-1
j_call: TRBJ1-1
clone_size: .
d_call: .
cdr3_nt: TGCAGTGCTAGGGGGGACTTCCACACTGAAGCTTTCTTT
cdr3_aa: CSARGDFHTEAFF

v_call: TRBV11-2
j_call: TRBJ2-1
clone_size: .
d_call: .
cdr3_nt: TGTGCCAGCAGCTTAGATAAGTCTAGCCTCAGGGAGCAGTTCTTC
cdr3_aa: CASSLDKSSLREQFF

v_call: TRBV4-1
j_call: TRBJ1-1
clone_size: .
d_call: .
cdr3_nt: TGCGCCAGCAGCCAAGTGGGGAGGAACACTGAAGCTTTCTTT
cdr3_aa: CASSQVGRNTEAFF